This T cell receptor beta chain was recovered during a study of identical twins. On this clonotype itself: Its antigen is as yet unknown.

Germline CDR1 is SGDLS and CDR2 is YYNGEE. V lost 2 bases to trimming and J lost 1 base, with 6 bases between them. The CDR3 runs 13 residues. TCRdb used MiXCR to reprocess the 5' RACE reads, holding one entry per CDR3 protein. The table has approximately 300,000 distinct CDR3 sequences, over 8.5% seen once. Findings and limits, study-wide: Within cord blood, abundant beta clonotypes carried fewer insertions, but memory repertoires showed no such trend. Cross-sectional statistical analysis, not tracking of the same donors, underpinned the conclusions.

The same data also contributed to another study, on yellow fever vaccine responses in identical twins. This second study says: Among the twins, the vaccine T cell response reportedly seemed partly convergent and partly personalized.

The receptor comes from a woman between 18 and 30 years old in good health. Sequences were obtained from CD8+ T cells sorted from blood. The chain carries TRBV9 and TRBJ1-2; no reliable D call. CDR3 amino acids: CASSVDGNYGYTF. Written as DNA, the CDR3 is TGTGCCAGCAGCGTGGACGGTAACTATGGCTACACCTTC.